The next 16 T cell receptor beta chains were all read from a single sample in a study of T cell changes during pregnancy in multiple sclerosis. This table comes from immunoSEQ multiplex PCR, and its TCRdb copy is limited to in-frame clones, with some not included. The repertoire includes tens of thousands of clones, 70% to 90% of them detected once, and under 0.9% sits in the top ten. Sequenced here: CD4+ T cells from peripheral blood mononuclear cells, sampled after pregnancy. The source is a female donor with multiple sclerosis, enrolled in a pregnancy study.

The V and J genes are TRBV5-6 and TRBJ1-6; D gene uncertain. Germline V gives CDR1 SGHDT, CDR2 YYEEEE. The V gene lost 2 bases and the J gene lost 7 bases, with 10 bases spanning the gap. The CDR3 covers 14 residues. The CDR3, as DNA: TGTGCCAGCAGCTTTCGGGAGAAGAATTCACCCCTCCACTTT. Its protein is CASSFREKNSPLHF.

This chain joins TRBV11-2 and TRBJ2-3; D is perhaps TRBD1 (6 bases). With 6 bases removed from V and 3 bases from J, the gap between germline ends came to 16 bases. This CDR3 contains 15 residues. Germline V gives CDR1 SGHAT, CDR2 FQNNGV. The CDR3 is CASSRRDTRTDTQYF. The CDR3 coding sequence is TGTGCCAGCAGTCGCCGGGACACGAGGACAGATACGCAGTATTTT.

The chain combines TRBV7-9 with TRBJ2-7; 9 nucleotides align to TRBD1. The CDR3 contains 15 residues. Germline assignment: CDR1 SEHNR and CDR2 FQNEAQ (reference sequence). V lost 5 bases, J lost 1 base, and 6 bases stayed unmatched. The chain's CDR3 is CASSVGQGKSYEQYF. For the CDR3, the DNA is TGTGCCAGCAGCGTGGGACAGGGAAAGTCCTACGAGCAGTACTTC.

This chain links TRBV2 with TRBJ1-2; D gene uncertain. The germline CDR1 and CDR2 sequences are SNHLY and FYNNEI. The V end was cut by 5 bases, the J end by 9 bases, with 10 bases between. The CDR3 covers 11 residues. CDR3 sequence (DNA): TGTGCCAGCAGTCAGGAGGGCCGCTACACCTTC. It yields the protein CASSQEGRYTF.

This sequence joins TRBV11-3 and TRBJ2-2, with TRBD1 as a possible D gene (7 bases). Deletions cut 5 bases from V and 1 base from J, with 14 bases between. The germline V gene has CDR1 SGHNT and CDR2 YENEEA. The CDR3 sequence is 16 residues long. The CDR3 nucleotides read TGTGCCAGCAGCCAGGGGGGTAGCGGGAACACCGGGGAGCTGTTTTTT. Protein sequence: CASSQGGSGNTGELFF.

In this sample, this clone turned up a few times. The V gene is TRBV4-1, the J gene TRBJ2-2, with D perhaps matching TRBD2 (6 bases). CDR1 is MGHRA and CDR2 is YSYEKL in the germline V gene. V gave up 2 bases and J gave up 6 bases, with 16 bases separating them. The CDR3 covers 16 residues. CDR3 protein: CASSQFGAGLSGELFF. As DNA, the CDR3 is TGCGCCAGCAGCCAATTTGGTGCGGGGCTGTCCGGGGAGCTGTTTTTT.

This clone was seen more than once but under ten times. This rearrangement joins TRBV1 to TRBJ1-3. TRBV1 is noted as a pseudogene. This CDR3 contains 17 residues. The chain's CDR3 is CTSSQDPGGSSGNTIYF. The DNA of the CDR3 is TGCACCAGCAGCCAAGATCCTGGCGGGAGCTCTGGAAACACCATATATTTT.

This clone was seen more than once but under ten times. The chain has TRBV5-1 and TRBJ1-4; TRBD1 might be the D (6 bases). The CDR3 contains 15 residues. CDR1 SGHRS and CDR2 YFSETQ come from the germline V gene. V was shortened by 3 bases and J by 8 bases, with 17 bases between the two germline ends. The CDR3 spells CASSSQQGSAEKLFF. The CDR3 nucleotides are TGCGCCAGCAGCTCACAACAGGGTTCCGCGGAAAAACTGTTTTTT.

The rearrangement uses TRBV19 and TRBJ1-5, with TRBD1 as a possible D gene (5 bases). The CDR3 extends over 14 amino acids. V was shortened by 3 bases and J by 5 bases, with 11 bases between the two germline ends. Per germline, CDR1 LNHDA and CDR2 SQIVND (reference sequence). CDR3 region: CASSIPGGDQPQHF. The CDR3 region has the DNA TGTGCCAGTAGTATCCCCGGGGGTGATCAGCCCCAGCATTTT.

The rearrangement uses TRBV2 and TRBJ2-5; D possibly corresponds to TRBD2 (7 bases). Germline CDR1 SNHLY, CDR2 FYNNEI. The CDR3 loop spans 14 amino acids. Trimming removed 4 bases at V and 5 bases at J, with 14 bases between. The CDR3, as DNA: TGTGCCAGCAGTGGGGGGGGCAATGGGGAGACCCAGTACTTC. Translating it yields CASSGGGNGETQYF.

V usage is TRBV27 and J usage is TRBJ2-3, with a weak D call TRBD2 (5 bases). The germline CDR1 and CDR2 sequences are MNHEY and SMNVEV (reference sequence). CDR3 size: 14 residues. The ends were cut back, 4 bases at V and 8 bases at J, with 16 bases in the middle. CDR3 sequence reads: CASSWSAGWGTQYF. The CDR3 DNA reads as TGTGCCAGCAGTTGGTCCGCGGGCTGGGGTACGCAGTATTTT.

This rearrangement joins TRBV6-1 to TRBJ1-5, with a weak D call TRBD1 (6 bases). The germline V gene encodes CDR1 MNHNS and CDR2 SASEGT. CDR3 size: 14 residues. The V end was cut by 5 bases, the J end by 5 bases, with 13 bases between. For the CDR3, the DNA is TGTGCCAGCAGTCAGACAGGCGTCTATCAGCCCCAGCATTTT. Protein product: CASSQTGVYQPQHF.

This chain joins TRBV25-1 and TRBJ2-4; 10 bases map to TRBD1. V dropped 6 bases and J dropped 6; count of bases not matched to a gene: 2. This CDR3 comprises 13 residues. Germline V gene lookup returns CDR1 MGHDK and CDR2 SYGVNS. The CDR3, as DNA: TGTGCCAGCAGGAGGACAGGGGGAAACATTCAGTACTTC. Amino acids: CASRRTGGNIQYF.

This rearrangement joins TRBV6-5 to TRBJ2-4, with 8 positions matching TRBD1. Unmatched junction bases numbered 3, after V lost 0 bases and J lost 8 bases. This CDR3 has 14 residues. Germline values: CDR1 MNHEY, CDR2 SVGAGI. In DNA form, the CDR3 reads TGTGCCAGCAGTTACTCCAGGGGGCAAGACATTCAGTACTTC. As protein: CASSYSRGQDIQYF.

The genes are TRBV2 and TRBJ1-2; the D gene is possibly TRBD1 (6 bases). Germline V gives CDR1 SNHLY, CDR2 FYNNEI. The CDR3 covers 13 residues. V lost 6 bases to trimming and J lost 4 bases, with 12 bases between them. CDR3 loop: CASSRTVRYGYTF. The DNA of the CDR3 is TGTGCCAGCAGCCGGACAGTCCGCTATGGCTACACCTTC.

In DNA, the CDR3 is TGTGCCAGCAGTGAATACGGGGGAGTTAATGAAAAACTGTTTTTT. It codes for CASSEYGGVNEKLFF. V gene TRBV25-1 combines with J gene TRBJ1-4; tentative D call: TRBD1 (5 bases). Germline CDR1 and CDR2: MGHDK and SYGVNS. The V end was cut by 0 bases, the J end by 4 bases, with 9 bases between. This CDR3 comprises 15 residues.